This T cell receptor (beta chain) emerged from a study of blood T cell repertoires in COVID-19. As for the study in general: Collection of acute and convalescent COVID-19 samples took place in the United States, Italy and Spain. T cells, B-cell-depleted T cells, or PBMCs supplied cDNA or gDNA.

Original handling: Amplified reference gene primers provided the basis for estimating nucleated cell counts. Profiled with immunoSEQ multiplex PCR; TCRdb holds only in-frame clones, not every one. The V and J calls and clone size come from that table; D and trimming were worked out from the DNA. The data show about 15,000 clones, around 80% seen once. The length of the CDR3 is 13 residues. The V end lost 7 bases, the J end lost 2 bases, and 8 bases lay between the germline ends. Germline-derived CDR1 and CDR2 are MNHEY and SVGEGT. This clonotype was obtained from a human donor in a cohort sampled during active COVID-19. Sequencing was carried out using peripheral blood. The chain uses TRBV6-2 or TRBV6-3 and TRBJ2-2; D unclear. In nucleotides, the CDR3 is TGTGCCAGCACCCCGTATAACACCGGGGAGCTGTTTTTT. This sequence encodes CASTPYNTGELFF.